This T cell receptor beta chain stems from a study of T-cell memory formation after mild COVID-19. Notes on the study in general: Among CD4+ contracting clones, most were CM and EM, and CD8+ ones EMRA. Cross-reactive memory appears to have joined, as suggested by some responding clones showing up in pre-infection memory.

This clonotype was counted ten times or more. Antigen: not known. Using its own MiXCR run on the 5' RACE reads, TCRdb lists one record per CDR3 protein. The table records fewer than 600,000 distinct CDR3 sequences, roughly 21% of them present only once. Specimen: PBMCs or a T cell subset sorted from them (not recorded which). This receptor was taken from an adult woman who had mild COVID-19 (a few samples of this study predate the infection). Cell type and time point are not known.

The CDR3 nucleotides are TGTGCCATCAGTGCCGATGCCGGGAGTGAAGCTTTCTTT. This translates into CAISADAGSEAFF. The rearrangement uses TRBV10-3 and TRBJ1-1; D unresolved. V was cut by 4 bases and J by 7 bases, with 13 bases left in between. Germline V gives CDR1 ENHRY, CDR2 SYGVKD. The CDR3 sequence is 13 residues long.